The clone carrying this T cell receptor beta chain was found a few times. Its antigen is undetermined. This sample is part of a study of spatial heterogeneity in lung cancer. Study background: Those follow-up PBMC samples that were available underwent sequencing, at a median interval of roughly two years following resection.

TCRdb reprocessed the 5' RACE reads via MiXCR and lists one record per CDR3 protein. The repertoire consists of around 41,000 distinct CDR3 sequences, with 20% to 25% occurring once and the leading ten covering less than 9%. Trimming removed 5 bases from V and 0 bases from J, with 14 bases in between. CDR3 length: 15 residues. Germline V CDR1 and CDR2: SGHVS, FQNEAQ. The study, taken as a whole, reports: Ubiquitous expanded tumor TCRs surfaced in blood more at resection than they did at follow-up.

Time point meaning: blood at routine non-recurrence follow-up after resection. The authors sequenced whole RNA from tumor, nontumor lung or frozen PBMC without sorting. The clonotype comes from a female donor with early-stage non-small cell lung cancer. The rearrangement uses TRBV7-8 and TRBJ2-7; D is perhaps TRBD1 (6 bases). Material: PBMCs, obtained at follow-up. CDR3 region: CASSPRGPSSYEQYF. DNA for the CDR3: TGTGCCAGCAGCCCCAGGGGACCCAGCTCCTACGAGCAGTACTTC.